The 9 T cell receptor beta chains below were found in one sample sequenced in a study of blood T cell repertoires in COVID-19 (dated by TCRdb to 2018 to 2020). The library was made by the immunoSEQ multiplex PCR assay. Drawn from immuneACCESS, this table holds only the in-frame rearrangements with V and J called that TCRdb kept. Clones are partly lost; checked studies trace under half to an unresolved V gene and leave the rest unexplained. In all, the sample holds hundreds of thousands of clones, and 87% of those were seen once. The ten largest clones represent under 4% of the sample. The sequencing sample was made of peripheral blood. The receptor set was obtained from a man between 18 and 35 years old with active or convalescent COVID-19.

The chain employs TRBV5-6 and TRBJ1-5; TRBD1 might be the D (5 bases). There are 15 residues in the CDR3. The V end lost 3 bases, the J end lost 3 bases, and 13 bases lay between the germline ends. CDR1 and CDR2 from the germline V gene are SGHDT and YYEEEE. As DNA, the CDR3 is TGTGCCAGCAGCTCCGGGCACAGGTCCAATCAGCCCCAGCATTTT. Translated: CASSSGHRSNQPQHF.

The rearrangement joins TRBV27 to TRBJ2-1, with TRBD1 as a possible D gene (5 bases). Germline loops: CDR1 MNHEY, CDR2 SMNVEV (reference sequence). The CDR3 sequence is 15 residues long. Trimming stripped 6 bases from V and 0 bases from J, with 12 bases between. The CDR3 loop reads CASRRQPASYNEQFF. The CDR3, as DNA: TGTGCCAGCAGGAGACAGCCCGCCTCCTACAATGAGCAGTTCTTC.

The chain couples TRBV6-5 to TRBJ2-5; maybe TRBD1 (5 bases). Trimming pared 2 bases from V and 2 bases from J, leaving 12 bases between. From germline, CDR1 is MNHEY and CDR2 SVGAGI. The CDR3 has 15 residues. This chain's CDR3 is CASSYGAASQETQYF. The CDR3, as DNA: TGTGCCAGCAGTTACGGGGCAGCTTCTCAAGAGACCCAGTACTTC.

V usage is TRBV24-1 and J usage is TRBJ1-5; possible D gene TRBD1, 5 bases. Deletions cut 11 bases from V and 5 bases from J, with 9 bases between. Germline V gene data show CDR1 as KGHDR and CDR2 as SFDVKD. The CDR3 totals 11 residues. The CDR3 is CASPGDQPQHF. The CDR3 DNA follows: TGTGCCAGTCCGGGGGATCAGCCCCAGCATTTT.

V gene TRBV7-6 combines with J gene TRBJ2-1; 8 nucleotides line up with TRBD1. J was trimmed by 7 bases and V by 5 bases; bases with no gene match: 4. The CDR3 contains 13 residues. Germline V lookup: CDR1 SGHVS, CDR2 FNYEAQ. The CDR3 coding sequence is TGTGCCAGCAGCCTGGACAGGGTTAATGAGCAGTTCTTC. Amino acids: CASSLDRVNEQFF.

Here the CDR3 reads CASSLAGGRETQYF. In DNA, the CDR3 is TGTGCCAGCAGCTTAGCAGGGGGACGGGAGACCCAGTACTTC. The gene calls are TRBV11-1 and TRBJ2-5; TRBD1 is a possible D gene (6 bases). The CDR3 has 14 residues. Germline CDR1 is SGHAT and CDR2 is FQDESV (reference sequence). Trimming cost V 0 bases and J 5 bases, with 10 bases left between them.

V usage is TRBV11-2 and J usage is TRBJ2-7, with 9 bases fitting TRBD2. The V segment lost 2 bases and the J segment 2 bases; nucleotides outside the gene matches: 7. CDR1 SGHAT and CDR2 FQNNGV come from the germline V gene. This CDR3 has 16 amino acids. The CDR3 DNA reads as TGTGCCAGCAGCTTAAGACAAGCGGGAGGCCCCTACGAGCAGTACTTC. Its protein is CASSLRQAGGPYEQYF.

This clone was picked up one time. The chain couples TRBV12-3 or TRBV12-4 to TRBJ2-2; 7 positions agree with TRBD2. Trimming removed 4 bases from V and 5 bases from J; junction bases left unmatched: 1. The CDR3 loop spans 13 amino acids. Here the CDR3 reads CASSWGGTGELFF. Written as DNA, the CDR3 is TGTGCCAGCAGTTGGGGAGGGACCGGGGAGCTGTTTTTT.

This clone was observed a handful of times. This sequence joins TRBV4-3 and TRBJ1-1; possible D gene TRBD1, 5 bases. This CDR3 contains 15 residues. CDR1 and CDR2 (germline): LGHNA, YSLEER. Trimming shortened V by 0 bases and J by 0 bases, and 8 bases separated the two germline ends. CDR3: CASSQDWGVNTEAFF. CDR3 DNA: TGCGCCAGCAGCCAAGATTGGGGCGTGAACACTGAAGCTTTCTTT.